Each of the 19 T cell receptor beta chains below was sequenced from the same sample in a study of OX40 agonist ivuxolimab in advanced cancers. The method was immunoSEQ multiplex PCR; TCRdb's version includes in-frame clones alone and lacks a portion of them. The data hold approximately 49,000 clones, with around 84% observed a single time. The sample in question was CD4+ or CD8+ T cells sorted from blood, obtained in a trial of the OX40 agonist ivuxolimab. The receptors originated from an adult with an advanced solid tumor such as melanoma, head and neck, liver or kidney cancer.

In this sample, this clone turned up once. The gene calls are TRBV28 and TRBJ1-1; TRBD1 aligns across 9 bases. Germline trimming cut 9 bases from V and 0 bases from J; bases unmatched to any gene: 2. The CDR3 sequence is 13 residues long. The germline V gene encodes CDR1 MDHEN and CDR2 SYDVKM. The CDR3 loop is CASRDRVNTEAFF. The DNA for the CDR3 is TGTGCCAGTCGGGACAGGGTGAACACTGAAGCTTTCTTT. Variable domain in full (rest from reference TRBV28 and TRBJ1-1): DVKVTQSSRYLVKRTGEKVFLECVQDMDHENMFWYRQDPGLGLRLIYFSYDVKMKEKGDIPEGYSVSREKKERFSLILESASTNQTSMYLCASRDRVNTEAFFGQGTRLTVV.

CDR3 region: CASGLSGGETQYF. The CDR3 coding sequence is TGTGCTAGTGGTTTGTCAGGGGGGGAGACCCAGTACTTC. This chain joins TRBV12-5 and TRBJ2-5; D is possibly TRBD1 (7 bases). This CDR3 is 13 amino acids long. V lost 2 bases and J 5 bases, leaving 9 bases between the germline ends. Germline lookup yields CDR1 LGHNT and CDR2 FRNRAP.

This clone came up a few times. This chain links TRBV4-3 with TRBJ2-5, with D tentatively TRBD2 (5 bases). This CDR3 region has 14 residues. V gave up 2 bases and J gave up 3 bases, with 10 bases separating them. Germline CDR1 LGHNA, CDR2 YSLEER. CDR3 sequence: CASSQIGVEETQYF. CDR3 DNA sequence: TGCGCCAGCAGCCAAATCGGGGTAGAAGAGACCCAGTACTTC.

This clone showed up just a few times. V is TRBV9 and J is TRBJ2-3; D is unclear. The CDR3 loop spans 12 amino acids. Deletions cut 4 bases from V and 8 bases from J, with 11 bases between. The V gene's germline CDR1 is SGDLS and CDR2 YYNGEE. The CDR3, as DNA: TGTGCCAGCAGCCATCCCATGGCTACGCAGTATTTT. The encoded protein is CASSHPMATQYF.

The chain links TRBV2 to TRBJ2-3, with 8 bases matching TRBD1. Germline V gene sequence: CDR1 SNHLY, CDR2 FYNNEI. The CDR3 contains 17 residues. Trimming took 0 bases from V and 6 from J; bases not matched to a gene: 11. The CDR3: CASSEALGQGWDDTQYF. CDR3 bases: TGTGCCAGCAGTGAAGCCTTAGGACAGGGATGGGACGATACGCAGTATTTT.

This sequence joins TRBV30 and TRBJ2-1; a possible D gene is TRBD2 (6 bases). Germline-derived CDR1 and CDR2 are GTSNPN and SVGIG (reference sequence). This CDR3 is built from 16 residues. Trimming stripped 3 bases from V and 4 bases from J, with 19 bases between. The CDR3 sequence is CAWSRPGTGGYNEQFF. The CDR3, as DNA: TGTGCCTGGAGCCGACCAGGGACTGGGGGGTACAATGAGCAGTTCTTC.

This clone is labeled as medium-sized. This chain uses TRBV11-3 with TRBJ2-7, with TRBD1 as a possible D gene (6 bases). V was cut by 5 bases and J by 1 base, with 9 bases left in between. From germline, CDR1 is SGHNT and CDR2 YENEEA. This CDR3 has 13 residues. CDR3 amino acids: CASSDGQSYEQYF. The CDR3 nucleotides read TGTGCCAGCAGCGATGGACAGTCCTACGAGCAGTACTTC.

The chain combines TRBV4-2 with TRBJ1-5; D remains ambiguous. CDR3 length: 15 amino acids. V was clipped by 0 bases and J by 5 bases, with 11 bases between them. The germline V gene encodes CDR1 LGHNA and CDR2 YNFKEQ. The CDR3 sequence is CASSQDGFRDQPQHF. The CDR3, as DNA: TGTGCCAGCAGCCAAGATGGCTTTCGTGATCAGCCCCAGCATTTT.

The J gene is TRBJ1-4, the V gene TRBV6-1, with a possible D match to TRBD1 (5 bases). The ends were cut back, 7 bases at V and 5 bases at J, with 11 bases in the middle. This CDR3 comprises 13 residues. The germline V gene encodes CDR1 MNHNS and CDR2 SASEGT. CDR3 nucleotides: TGTGCCAGCACTCGACAGAGGAATGAAAAACTGTTTTTT. It is translated as CASTRQRNEKLFF.

The rearrangement uses TRBV11-2 and TRBJ1-1, with D uncertain. V was shortened by 2 bases and J by 1 base, with 11 bases between the two germline ends. The CDR3 spans 15 residues. CDR1 and CDR2 (germline): SGHAT, FQNNGV. The CDR3 sequence: CASSLKVGGNTEAFF. The CDR3, as DNA: TGTGCCAGCAGCTTAAAAGTAGGCGGGAACACTGAAGCTTTCTTT.

This clone was seen more than once but under ten times. The chain uses TRBV5-6 and TRBJ2-7; D perhaps matches TRBD1 (6 bases). The CDR3 is 15 amino acids. The V and J ends lost 3 bases and 0 bases respectively, with 13 bases between them. CDR1 is SGHDT, CDR2 YYEEEE, per germline. CDR3 region: CASSSGHPSSYEQYF. CDR3 nucleotides: TGTGCCAGCAGCTCGGGACACCCTAGCTCCTACGAGCAGTACTTC.

The chain uses TRBV10-3 and TRBJ1-3; 11 nucleotides match TRBD1. Per the germline V gene, CDR1 is ENHRY and CDR2 is SYGVKD. This CDR3 has 16 amino acids. V lost 11 bases and J lost 2; bases outside the gene matches: 11. The chain's CDR3 is CAALPGQGATGNTIYF. Written as DNA, the CDR3 is TGTGCCGCCCTTCCAGGACAGGGGGCAACTGGAAACACCATATATTTT.

In its sample, this clone was seen once. The rearrangement uses TRBV10-3 and TRBJ2-2, with 12 positions matching TRBD1. The V and J ends lost 6 bases and 4 bases, in that order; junction bases with no gene match: 3. The CDR3 is 15 residues long. Germline values: CDR1 ENHRY, CDR2 SYGVKD. The CDR3 DNA reads TGTGCCATCAGGGGGGACAGGGGGCGCACCGGGGAGCTGTTTTTT. Translated: CAIRGDRGRTGELFF.

The V call is TRBV4-1, the J call TRBJ1-3; no definite D call. V gave up 4 bases and J gave up 2 bases, with 15 bases separating them. Germline CDR1 reads MGHRA; CDR2 reads YSYEKL. This CDR3 is built from 16 residues. The DNA of the CDR3 is TGCGCCAGCAGCCCAGGTAAACTAGGGCCTGGAAACACCATATATTTT. Protein product: CASSPGKLGPGNTIYF.

V is TRBV4-2 and J is TRBJ1-2, with 8 bases lining up with TRBD1. The CDR3 contains 16 residues. V dropped 6 bases and J dropped 4; count of bases not matched to a gene: 13. Looked up from germline, CDR1 is LGHNA and CDR2 is YNFKEQ. The CDR3, as DNA: TGTGCCAGCAGTTATACCCCAGGGGGCGGTAGCTATGGCTACACCTTC. Translated: CASSYTPGGGSYGYTF.

The rearrangement uses TRBV5-8 and TRBJ2-5; D may be TRBD1 (6 bases). CDR3 length: 15 amino acids. Trimming removed 4 bases from V and 11 bases from J, with 24 bases in between. The germline V gene encodes CDR1 SGHTS and CDR2 YDEGEE. This CDR3 is CASSMTGTPKESQYF. For the CDR3, the DNA is TGTGCCAGCAGCATGACCGGGACACCGAAGGAATCACAGTACTTC. The whole variable domain, remainder taken from reference TRBV5-8 and TRBJ2-5, is EAGVTQSPTHLIKTRGQQATLRCSPISGHTSVYWYQQALGLGLQFLLWYDEGEERNRGNFPPRFSGRQFPNYSSELNVNALELEDSALYLCASSMTGTPKESQYFGPGTRLLVL.

Of note for this clone: At one boundary the junction diverges from the germline segment, which might be a read error. The genes are TRBV7-2 and TRBJ1-3; D is possibly TRBD1 (5 bases). The length of the CDR3 is 12 residues. The V gene's germline CDR1 is SGHTA and CDR2 FQGNSA. The CDR3 is CASSLEGRQFHF. The CDR3 bases are TGTGCCAGCAGCTTAGAAGGGCGACAGTTTCATTTT.

J is TRBJ2-3 and V is TRBV7-2; D is possibly TRBD1 or TRBD2 (5 bases each). Germline CDR1 SGHTA, CDR2 FQGNSA. The germline V and J ends were trimmed by 2 bases and 2 bases, with 11 bases remaining between them. This CDR3 region has 15 residues. CDR3 protein: CASSLHGTYTDTQYF. The CDR3 nucleotides are TGTGCCAGCAGCTTACACGGGACGTACACAGATACGCAGTATTTT.

There are a few counts of this clone. The V and J genes are TRBV4-1 and TRBJ2-7; 12 bases map to TRBD2. V gave up 4 bases and J gave up 2 bases; unmatched junction bases: 3. CDR3 length: 15 residues. Germline V lookup: CDR1 MGHRA, CDR2 YSYEKL. CDR3 protein: CASSPSSGRAYEQYF. In DNA, the CDR3 is TGCGCCAGCAGCCCGTCTAGCGGGAGGGCCTACGAGCAGTACTTC.